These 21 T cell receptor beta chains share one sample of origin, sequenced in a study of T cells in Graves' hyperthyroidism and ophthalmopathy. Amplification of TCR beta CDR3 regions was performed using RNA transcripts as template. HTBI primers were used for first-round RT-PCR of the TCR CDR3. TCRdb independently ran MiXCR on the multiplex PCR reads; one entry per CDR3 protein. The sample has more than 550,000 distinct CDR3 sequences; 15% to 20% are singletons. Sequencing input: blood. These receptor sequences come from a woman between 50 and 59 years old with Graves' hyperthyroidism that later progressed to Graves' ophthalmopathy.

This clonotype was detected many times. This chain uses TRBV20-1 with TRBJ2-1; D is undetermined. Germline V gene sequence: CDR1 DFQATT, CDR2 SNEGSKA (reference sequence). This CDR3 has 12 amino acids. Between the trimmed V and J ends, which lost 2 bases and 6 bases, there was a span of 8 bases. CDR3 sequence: CSARPETNEQFF. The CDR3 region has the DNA TGCAGTGCTAGACCGGAAACCAATGAGCAGTTCTTC.

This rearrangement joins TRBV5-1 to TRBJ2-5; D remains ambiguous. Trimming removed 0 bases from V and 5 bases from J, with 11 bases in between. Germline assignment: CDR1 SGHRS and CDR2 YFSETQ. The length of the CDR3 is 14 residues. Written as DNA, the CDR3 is TGCGCCAGCAGCTTGGGCCCCTCTTCGGAGACCCAGTACTTC. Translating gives CASSLGPSSETQYF.

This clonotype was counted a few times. CDR3 bases: TGCAGCGTTGAGAAGGGGACAGGGAATCAGCCCCAGCATTTT. Translation gives CSVEKGTGNQPQHF. The chain joins TRBV29-1 to TRBJ1-5, with TRBD1 matching over 9 bases. Germline trimming cut 3 bases from V and 4 bases from J; bases unmatched to any gene: 4. The germline V gene encodes CDR1 SQVTM and CDR2 ANQGSEA. The CDR3 loop spans 14 amino acids.

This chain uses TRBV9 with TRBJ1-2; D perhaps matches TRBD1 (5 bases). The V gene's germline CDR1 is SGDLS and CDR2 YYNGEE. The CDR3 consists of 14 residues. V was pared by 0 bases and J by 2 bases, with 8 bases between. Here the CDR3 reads CASSVAGDNYGYTF. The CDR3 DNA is TGTGCCAGCAGCGTAGCGGGGGACAACTATGGCTACACCTTC.

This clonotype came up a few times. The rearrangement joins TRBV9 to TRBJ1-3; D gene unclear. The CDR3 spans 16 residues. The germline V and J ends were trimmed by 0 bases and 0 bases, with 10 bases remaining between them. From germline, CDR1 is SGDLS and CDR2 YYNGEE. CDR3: CASSVAEVRSGNTIYF. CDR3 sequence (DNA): TGTGCCAGCAGCGTAGCTGAGGTGCGCTCTGGAAACACCATATATTTT.

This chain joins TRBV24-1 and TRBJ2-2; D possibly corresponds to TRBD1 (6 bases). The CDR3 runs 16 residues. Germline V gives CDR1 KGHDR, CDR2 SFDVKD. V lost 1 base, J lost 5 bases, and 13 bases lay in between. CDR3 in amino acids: CATSDFRLQGTGELFF. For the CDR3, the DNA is TGTGCCACCAGTGATTTCCGGCTCCAGGGGACCGGGGAGCTGTTTTTT.

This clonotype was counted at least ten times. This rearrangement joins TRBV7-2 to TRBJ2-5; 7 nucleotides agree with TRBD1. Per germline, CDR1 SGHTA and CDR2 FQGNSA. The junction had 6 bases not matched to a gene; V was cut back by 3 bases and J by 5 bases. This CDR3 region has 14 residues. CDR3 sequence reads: CASSFGQVKETQYF. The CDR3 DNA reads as TGTGCCAGCAGCTTCGGACAGGTTAAGGAGACCCAGTACTTC. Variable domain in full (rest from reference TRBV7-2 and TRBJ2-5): GAGVSQSPSNKVTEKGKDVELRCDPISGHTALYWYRQSLGQGLEFLIYFQGNSAPDKSGLPSDRFSAERTGGSVSTLTIQRTQQEDSAVYLCASSFGQVKETQYFGPGTRLLVL.

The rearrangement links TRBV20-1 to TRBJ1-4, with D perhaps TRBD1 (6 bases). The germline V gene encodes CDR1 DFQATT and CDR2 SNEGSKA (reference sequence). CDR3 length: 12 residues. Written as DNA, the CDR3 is TGCAGCCCTCAGGGGAACGGGAAAAAACTGTTTTTT. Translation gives CSPQGNGKKLFF.

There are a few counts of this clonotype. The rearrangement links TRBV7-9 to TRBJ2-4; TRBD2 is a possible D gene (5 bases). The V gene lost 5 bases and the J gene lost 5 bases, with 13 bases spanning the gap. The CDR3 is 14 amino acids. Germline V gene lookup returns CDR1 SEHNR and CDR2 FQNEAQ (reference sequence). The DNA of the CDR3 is TGTGCCAGCAGCCTTTTAACCGGGGAAAACATTCAGTACTTC. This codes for CASSLLTGENIQYF.

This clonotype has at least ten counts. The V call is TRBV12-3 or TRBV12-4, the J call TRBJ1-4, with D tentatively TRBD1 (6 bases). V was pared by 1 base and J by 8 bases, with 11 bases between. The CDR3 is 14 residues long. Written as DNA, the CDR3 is TGTGCCAGCAGTTTAGACAGGGTTAGGGAAAAACTGTTTTTT. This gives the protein CASSLDRVREKLFF.

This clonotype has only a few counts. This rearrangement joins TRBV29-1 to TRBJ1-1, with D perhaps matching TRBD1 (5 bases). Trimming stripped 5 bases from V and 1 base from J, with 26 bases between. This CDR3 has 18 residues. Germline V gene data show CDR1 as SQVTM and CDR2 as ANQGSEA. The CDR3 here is CSVHTQVGETERNTEAFF. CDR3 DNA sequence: TGCAGCGTTCACACACAGGTGGGTGAGACGGAACGGAACACTGAAGCTTTCTTT.

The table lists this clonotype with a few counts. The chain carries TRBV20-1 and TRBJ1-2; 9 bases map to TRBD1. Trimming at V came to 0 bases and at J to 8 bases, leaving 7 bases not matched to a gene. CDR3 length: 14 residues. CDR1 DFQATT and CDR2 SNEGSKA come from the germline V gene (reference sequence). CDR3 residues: CSARDGTGYEGYTF. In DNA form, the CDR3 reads TGCAGTGCTAGAGACGGGACAGGGTATGAAGGCTACACCTTC.

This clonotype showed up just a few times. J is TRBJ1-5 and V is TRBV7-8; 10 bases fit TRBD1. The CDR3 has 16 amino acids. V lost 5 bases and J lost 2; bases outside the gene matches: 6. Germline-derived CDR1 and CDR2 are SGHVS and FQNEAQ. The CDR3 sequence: CASSRGDRGRNQPQHF. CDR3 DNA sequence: TGTGCCAGCAGCAGAGGGGACAGGGGACGCAATCAGCCCCAGCATTTT.

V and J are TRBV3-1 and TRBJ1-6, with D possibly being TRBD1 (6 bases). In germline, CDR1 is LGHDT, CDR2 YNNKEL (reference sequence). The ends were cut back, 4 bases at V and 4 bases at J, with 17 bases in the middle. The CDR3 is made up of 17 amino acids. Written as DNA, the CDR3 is TGTGCCAGCAGCCCACGGGACACCGGGCGGTATAATTCACCCCTCCACTTT. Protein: CASSPRDTGRYNSPLHF.

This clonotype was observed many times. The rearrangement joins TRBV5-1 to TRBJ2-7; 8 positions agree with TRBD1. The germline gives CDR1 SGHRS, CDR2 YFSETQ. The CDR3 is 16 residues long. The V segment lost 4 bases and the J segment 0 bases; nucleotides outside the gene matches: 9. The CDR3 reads CASSGNPGQDSYEQYF. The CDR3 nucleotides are TGCGCCAGCAGCGGAAACCCGGGACAGGACTCCTACGAGCAGTACTTC. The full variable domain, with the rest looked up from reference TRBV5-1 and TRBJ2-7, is KAGVTQTPRYLIKTRGQQVTLSCSPISGHRSVSWYQQTPGQGLQFLFEYFSETQRNKGNFPGRFSGRQFSNSRSEMNVSTLELGDSALYLCASSGNPGQDSYEQYFGPGTRLTVT.

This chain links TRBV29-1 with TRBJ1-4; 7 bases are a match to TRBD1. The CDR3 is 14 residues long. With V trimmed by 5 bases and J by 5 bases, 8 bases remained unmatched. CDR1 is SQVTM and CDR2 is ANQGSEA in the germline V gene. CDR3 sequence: CSVFVDRINEKLFF. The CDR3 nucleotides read TGCAGCGTTTTTGTGGACAGGATAAATGAAAAACTGTTTTTT.

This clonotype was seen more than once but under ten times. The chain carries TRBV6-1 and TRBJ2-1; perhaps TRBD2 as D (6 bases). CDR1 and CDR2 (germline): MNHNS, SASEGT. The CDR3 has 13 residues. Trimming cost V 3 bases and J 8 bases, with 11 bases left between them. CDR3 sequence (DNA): TGTGCCAGCAGTGAGGTCCCGGGGGATGAGCAGTTCTTC. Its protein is CASSEVPGDEQFF.

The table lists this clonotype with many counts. The CDR3: CASSKDSLQETQYF. DNA for the CDR3: TGTGCCAGCAGCAAAGACAGTCTCCAAGAGACCCAGTACTTC. This sequence joins TRBV11-3 and TRBJ2-5, with TRBD1 as a possible D gene (5 bases). Trimming took 5 bases from V and 1 from J, leaving 11 bases between them. The germline V gene encodes CDR1 SGHNT and CDR2 YENEEA. This CDR3 contains 14 residues.

CDR3: CASSLDTHPQHF. The CDR3 coding sequence is TGTGCCAGCAGCTTAGACACCCACCCCCAGCATTTT. J is TRBJ1-5 and V is TRBV7-9; D gene uncertain. Germline V gene data show CDR1 as SEHNR and CDR2 as FQNEAQ (reference sequence). The CDR3 length is 12 residues. The V end lost 1 base, the J end lost 10 bases, and 8 bases lay between the germline ends.

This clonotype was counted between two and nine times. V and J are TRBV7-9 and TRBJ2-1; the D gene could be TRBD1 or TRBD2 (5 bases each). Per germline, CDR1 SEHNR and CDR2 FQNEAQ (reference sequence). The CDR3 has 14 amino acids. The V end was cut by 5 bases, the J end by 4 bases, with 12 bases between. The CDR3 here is CASSIRDGYNEQFF. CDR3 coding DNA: TGTGCCAGCAGCATCCGGGACGGGTACAATGAGCAGTTCTTC.

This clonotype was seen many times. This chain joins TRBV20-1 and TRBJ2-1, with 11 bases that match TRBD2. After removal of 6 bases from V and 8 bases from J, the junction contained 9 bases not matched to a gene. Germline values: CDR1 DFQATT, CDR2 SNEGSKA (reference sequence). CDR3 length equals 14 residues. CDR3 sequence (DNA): TGCAGTGCAGACGGGACTAGCGGCTATGATGAGCAGTTCTTC. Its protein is CSADGTSGYDEQFF.